This TCR beta chain was identified in a study of regulatory T cells in long-lasting Graves disease. Study details: The criterion for persistent Graves' disease was over 5 years of antithyroid drugs with positive TSH receptor antibodies. Study results and caveats: Persistent Graves' patients showed less TCR diversity than newly diagnosed patients showed. When disease was persistent, TRBV28, TRBJ1-2 and TRBJ2-5 were the favored segments. Because few samples were included, accuracy may have been lower.

Of note for this clonotype: Antigen specificity is unknown.

Time point given: persistent/refractory GD, antithyroid drugs over 5 years with positive TRAb. From RNA extracted from PBMCs, the TCR library was made. Per germline, CDR1 SGDLS and CDR2 YYNGEE. With 0 bases removed from V and 0 bases from J, the gap between germline ends came to 7 bases. The CDR3 spans 15 residues. Sequencing libraries for TCR beta were prepared with iRepertoire HTBI primers and Arm-PCR of CDR3 regions. MiXCR, run by TCRdb on the multiplex PCR reads, gives a single entry per CDR3 protein. The sample records hundreds of thousands of distinct CDR3 sequences, about 32% being singletons. The sample in question was peripheral blood mononuclear cells (PBMCs), obtained when the disease was refractory, from a patient treated with antithyroid drugs. The V gene is TRBV9, the J gene TRBJ1-3; the D is unclear. The origin of this receptor is a female donor with Graves disease. The CDR3 nucleotides read TGTGCCAGCAGCGTAGACAGTTACTCTGGAAACACCATATATTTT. Protein product: CASSVDSYSGNTIYF.